This T cell receptor (beta chain) was profiled in a study of T cell responses to AZD1222 COVID-19 vaccine (TCRdb year 2021). Describing the broader study: TCR sequencing was performed for some 250 trial participants, of whom roughly 200 were given two doses of AZD1222 and around 26 were given two doses of MenACWY control vaccine. Trial participants were enrolled by age into 18-55, 56-69 and 70-plus year subgroups, with about 150, 28 and 57 TCR-sequenced participants respectively. Points the paper makes about the study in general: Nearly half of unique spike-specific TCRs reportedly recognized epitopes outside regions mutated in the B.1.351 and B.1.1.7 variants. Conclusions about previously exposed vaccinees are limited because only a handful of AZD1222 recipients were SARS-CoV-2 seropositive at baseline. The whole spike protein was spanned by vaccine-associated CD4 TCRs, and dominant responses were seen in regions 160-218 and 743-854. A significant rise in spike-specific TCR breadth and depth was observed after two AZD1222 doses relative to day 0 and relative to MenACWY recipients. No day 14 peak-response samples were available, so repertoires were characterized only after the peak T cell response. The 56-69-year group was small, and its depth increase did not reach significance, likely because of low power. Most participants were white British and females outnumbered males, and the authors suggested that clonal diversity may have been underestimated.

Explained via the paper, the time point label denotes: baseline before first vaccination. The intended sense of this specimen's treatment or condition label: meningococcal conjugate vaccine given as trial control. Samples from vaccinated people were obtained from the UK trials COV001 and COV002, which included a single-blind randomized controlled phase 2/3 trial of AZD1222 (ChAdOx1 nCoV-19) in healthy adults. For TCRbeta chain sequencing, PBMC samples were collected from trial participants at day 0 and at day 28 after the second dose. Based on the germline V gene, the CDR1 and CDR2 sequences are LGHNA and YSLEER. The junction shows trimming of 1 base on V and 3 bases on J, plus 13 bases between the germline ends. The CDR3 has 16 amino acids, counting the end cysteine and phenylalanine. The only DNA kept is the CDR3, 48 bases in frame from the first base. Concerning this clone itself: The target of this receptor is not known. No base qualities exist here, and no much larger clone lies one base off it.

The CDR3 regions of human TCRbeta chains were analyzed by immunosequencing. The authors processed their data as follows. TCRs in the repertoires were compared against a reference library of SARS-CoV-2-specific TCRs that had been generated with the MIRA antigen-specificity platform. Breadth was defined as the fraction of unique TCRs that were SARS-CoV-2-associated. Depth was defined as the fraction of total T cells that were SARS-CoV-2-associated. Using the MIRA data, each spike-specific TCR was mapped to the spike region that the TCR reacts to and placed in a CD4 or CD8 class. Log10-transformed breadth and depth values were compared by one-way ANOVA with Sidak's multiple comparisons tests. Not all clones reach the TCRdb copy of this immuneACCESS table, which keeps in-frame sequences only. Checked studies attribute under half of the gap to unresolved V genes and leave the rest unexplained. The V and J calls and clone size are taken from that table; D and trimming were inferred from the DNA. This sample is represented by approximately 100,000 clones; around 90% of them were singletons. In total, the top ten clones hold around 13% of the sample.

This receptor was obtained from an adult in good health. This receptor chain uses TRBV4-3 and TRBJ1-5, with the D gene not confidently named. The source was peripheral blood, collected on day 0 of MenACWY control vaccination. The CDR3 reads as follows: CASSQVATRTNQPQHF. The nucleotide sequence is TGCGCCAGCAGCCAAGTCGCCACAAGAACCAATCAGCCCCAGCATTTT.